These 7 T cell receptor beta chains were all obtained from the same sample, sequenced in a study of cytomegalovirus exposure and HLA in healthy donors. Produced via immunoSEQ multiplex PCR; TCRdb's table is partial and in-frame only. The profile shows 160,000 or so clones, about 83% of them singletons. What was sequenced was PBMCs. The receptors were gathered from a young woman in good health and CMV-seronegative.

The chain recombines TRBV6-1 with TRBJ2-3, with 9 bases aligning to TRBD1. The CDR3 consists of 16 residues. After removal of 3 bases from V and 1 base from J, the junction contained 5 bases not matched to a gene. CDR1 and CDR2 from the germline V gene are MNHNS and SASEGT. Written as DNA, the CDR3 is TGTGCCAGCAGTGAGGGACAGGGTGAGGGCACAGATACGCAGTATTTT. Its translation: CASSEGQGEGTDTQYF.

CDR3 sequence (DNA): TGTGCCAGCAGTTCCGGGACAGGGATCACAGATACGCAGTATTTT. It is translated as CASSSGTGITDTQYF. The gene calls are TRBV7-8 and TRBJ2-3; 9 bases fit TRBD1. Germline V lookup: CDR1 SGHVS, CDR2 FQNEAQ. V lost 6 bases to trimming and J lost 2 bases; unmatched junction nucleotides: 6. The CDR3 covers 15 residues.

The chain uses TRBV5-1 and TRBJ2-1; TRBD1 is a possible D gene (5 bases). The CDR3 covers 12 residues. Germline V gene lookup returns CDR1 SGHRS and CDR2 YFSETQ. Trimming cost V 4 bases and J 8 bases, with 10 bases left between them. Written as DNA, the CDR3 is TGCGCCAGCAGCCAAGGGGAATATGAGCAGTTCTTC. It yields the protein CASSQGEYEQFF.

The CDR3 protein is CASSQGLTSGGYQETQYF. The CDR3 DNA reads TGTGCCAGCAGCCAGGGGCTGACTAGCGGGGGATACCAAGAGACCCAGTACTTC. The J gene is TRBJ2-5, the V gene TRBV14; 12 positions match TRBD2. Per germline, CDR1 SGHDN and CDR2 FVKESK. This CDR3 is built from 18 residues. The trim removed 3 bases at V and 0 bases at J, leaving 8 bases unmatched. Variable domain in full (rest from reference TRBV14 and TRBJ2-5): EAGVTQFPSHSVIEKGQTVTLRCDPISGHDNLYWYRRVMGKEIKFLLHFVKESKQDESGMPNNRFLAERTGGTYSTLKVQPAELEDSGVYFCASSQGLTSGGYQETQYFGPGTRLLVL.

The V and J genes are TRBV11-3 and TRBJ2-7; D remains ambiguous. The CDR3 extends over 12 amino acids. The V end was cut by 4 bases, the J end by 0 bases, with 4 bases between. CDR1 is SGHNT and CDR2 is YENEEA in the germline V gene. CDR3 amino acids: CASSSNSYEQYF. The CDR3 DNA reads as TGTGCCAGCAGCTCCAACTCCTACGAGCAGTACTTC.

The CDR3 nucleotides read TGTGCCAGCAGCTTAGGCGTTAGCGGGCGGACCACATACAATGAGCAGTTCTTC. It encodes CASSLGVSGRTTYNEQFF. The chain carries TRBV11-3 and TRBJ2-1, with 7 bases that match TRBD2. This CDR3 is built from 18 residues. V lost 1 base to trimming and J lost 4 bases; unmatched junction nucleotides: 13. Germline loops: CDR1 SGHNT, CDR2 YENEEA.

This clone has just a few counts. The chain combines TRBV6-1 with TRBJ1-2; possibly TRBD1 for D (5 bases). Deletions cut 1 base from V and 4 bases from J, with 10 bases between. The CDR3 consists of 14 residues. Looked up from germline, CDR1 is MNHNS and CDR2 is SASEGT. CDR3 in DNA: TGTGCCAGCAGTGAAGGTACAGGTCTCTATGGCTACACCTTC. Its translation is CASSEGTGLYGYTF.